These T cell receptor beta chains were read from a single sample in a study of blood T cell repertoires in COVID-19. Profiled with immunoSEQ multiplex PCR; TCRdb holds only in-frame clones, not every one. The repertoire holds 110,000 to 150,000 clones, approximately 90% seen once, with more than 9.5% in the top ten. The sample taken for sequencing was peripheral blood. The receptors originated from a woman older than 75 with acute or convalescent COVID-19. CDR3s leave out the opening cysteine and the closing phenylalanine or tryptophan.

TRBJ1-1	TRBV2	ASSTDFNTEAF
TRBJ2-1	TRBV7-3	ASSPDRRSSYNEQF
TRBJ2-5	TRBV9	ASSEDRSETQY
TRBJ1-1	TRBV5-1	ASSLALDSEAF
TRBJ1-5	TRBV7-2	ASSFVSNQPQH
TRBJ2-5	TRBV6-5	ASSYSSGGVKTQY
TRBJ1-1	TRBV6-6	ASSYDTTTTEAF
TRBJ1-3	TRBV28	ASRPGPVGNTIY
TRBJ2-3	TRBV7-2	ASSSGTGGTDTQY
TRBJ2-1	TRBV7-9	ASSARTGEQF
TRBJ1-1	TRBV18	ASSQQGATEAF
TRBJ2-5	TRBV19	ASSEGQQETQY
TRBJ1-2	TRBV18	ASSPDRAKATGYT
TRBJ2-1	TRBV30	ASGTHNEQF
TRBJ2-7	TRBV25-1	ASSEYIQSAQY
TRBJ1-5	TRBV18	ASSSGREGRQPQH
TRBJ1-2	TRBV10-3	AISTSGQNYGYT
TRBJ1-4	TRBV2	ASSPQGIQEKLF
TRBJ2-1	TRBV20-1	SANSYNEQF
TRBJ1-3	TRBV18	ASSPGEESGNTIY
TRBJ1-6	TRBV9	ASSADLGPNSPLH
TRBJ1-6	TRBV9	ASRFKVTGSGSYNSPLH
TRBJ1-2	TRBV2	ASTGGGQNYGYT
TRBJ1-1	TRBV5-1	ASSYLGGETEAF
TRBJ1-2	TRBV2	ASSRTAADLYGYT
TRBJ1-1	TRBV3-1/TRBV3-2	ASSQVGTGDI
TRBJ1-5	TRBV15	ATAGKGAIGQPQH
TRBJ1-5	TRBV4-2	ASSQDRGDQPQH
TRBJ1-4	TRBV18	ASSPPIGQGSYFTTNEKLF
TRBJ1-4	TRBV30	AWSREVNNEKLF
TRBJ1-2	TRBV27	ASSFFGAIFDGYT
TRBJ1-2	TRBV19	ASSTTRTGPNT